This record looks at one T cell receptor beta chain sequence and its context. This receptor's antigen is unknown. Per-base qualities were not stored, and no clone one base away is much larger. This record belongs to a study of Ad26.COV2.S vaccination and SARS-CoV-2 variants (dated by TCRdb to the early 2020s). Context from the whole study: The specificity and breadth of SARS-CoV-2-reactive T cell receptors after Ad26.COV2.S vaccination were assessed by TCRbeta repertoire sequencing. A total of approximately 32 samples were included in the TCR-sequenced set, comprising 19 Ad26.COV2.S vaccine recipients, 5 placebo recipients and 8 SARS-CoV-2 convalescent individuals. Beyond this particular receptor, the publication reports: Compared with placebo recipients, Ad26.COV2.S recipients showed higher spike-specific TCR breadth (P = 0.0014). The authors noted that the TCR breadth and depth analyses may have underestimated total T cell responses. After vaccination, substantial breadth of spike-specific CD8+ and CD4+ T cell responses was reported. Non-spike TCR breadth was comparable between vaccine and placebo recipients, consistent with the vaccine containing only spike.

The germline V gene (reference sequence) specifies LNHNV as CDR1 and YYDKDF as CDR2. Trimming takes 0 bases from V and 1 base from J, and the germline ends sit 12 bases apart. The CDR3 contains 16 residues, cysteine and phenylalanine counted. CDR3 DNA is the only sequence kept; it has 48 bases, read in frame from the first base. TCRbeta CDR3 regions were sequenced with the immunoSEQ Assay. After extraction, genomic DNA underwent amplification by bias-controlled multiplex PCR, followed by high-throughput sequencing. The authors' analysis ran thus. Collapsing and filtering of sequences were performed to quantify the absolute abundance of each unique TCRbeta CDR3 region. Usable DNA was measured by amplifying reference genes present in all nucleated cells, and TCRbeta template counts were normalized to that usable DNA to estimate T cell fraction. Repertoire TCRs were annotated as SARS-CoV-2-specific when V gene, CDR3 amino acid sequence and J gene were exactly matched to a known reactive TCR set. The reference SARS-CoV-2 TCR set was derived from MIRA and filtered for enrichment in COVID-19-positive ImmuneCODE repertoires, a step that removed public or cross-reactive TCRs. Drawing on the MIRA antigens, annotated TCRs were analysed further at the level of specific ORF or position within ORF. Depth was the summed frequency of annotated unique rearrangements, while breadth was defined as annotated unique rearrangements over total unique productive rearrangements. TCR breadth was compared between groups using two-sided Wilcoxon rank-sum tests. The table was pulled from immuneACCESS by TCRdb, which kept in-frame rearrangements only. Such tables lose some clones; where checked, under half of the loss comes from unresolved V genes, and the rest has no known cause. The DNA was the basis for D and trimming; V, J and clone size are from that table. The sample table contains roughly 40,000 clones; only one count was recorded for 65% to 90% of them. The ten largest make up roughly 50% of the sample.

The meaning of the sample's time point label: individuals recovered from natural SARS-CoV-2 infection. The clonotype originates from a human donor who had recovered from COVID-19. The sequence is built from TRBV15 and TRBJ1-1; the D gene remains uncertain. The starting material was peripheral blood, obtained after recovery from COVID-19. The DNA is as follows: TGTGCCACCAGCAGAGATGATCGGGGAGGGAACACTGAAGCTTTCTTT. Its protein reads: CATSRDDRGGNTEAFF.